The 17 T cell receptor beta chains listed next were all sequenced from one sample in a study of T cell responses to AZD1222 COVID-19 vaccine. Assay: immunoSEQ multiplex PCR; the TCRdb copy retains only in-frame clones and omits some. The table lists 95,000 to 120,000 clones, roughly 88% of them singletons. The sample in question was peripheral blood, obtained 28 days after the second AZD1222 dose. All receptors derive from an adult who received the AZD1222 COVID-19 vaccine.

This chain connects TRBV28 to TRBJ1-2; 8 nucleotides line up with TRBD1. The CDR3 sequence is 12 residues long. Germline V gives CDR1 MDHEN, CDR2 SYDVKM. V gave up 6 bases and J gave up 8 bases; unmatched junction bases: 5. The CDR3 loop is CASSDRGRGYTF. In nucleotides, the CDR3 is TGTGCCAGCAGCGACAGGGGCCGAGGCTACACCTTC.

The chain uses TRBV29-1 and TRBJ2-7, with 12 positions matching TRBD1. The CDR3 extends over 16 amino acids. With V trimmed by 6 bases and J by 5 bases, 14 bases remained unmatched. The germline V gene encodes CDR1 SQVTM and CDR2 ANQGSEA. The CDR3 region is CSVRRGTGGKTDEQYF. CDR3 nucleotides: TGCAGCGTCCGAAGGGGGACAGGGGGCAAGACGGACGAGCAGTACTTC.

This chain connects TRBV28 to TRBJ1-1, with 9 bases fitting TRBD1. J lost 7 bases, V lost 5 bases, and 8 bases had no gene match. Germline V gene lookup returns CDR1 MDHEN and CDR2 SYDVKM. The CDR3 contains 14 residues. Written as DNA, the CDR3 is TGTGCCAGCAGTAGCGGACAGGGGCTTATTGAAGCTTTCTTT. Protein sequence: CASSSGQGLIEAFF.

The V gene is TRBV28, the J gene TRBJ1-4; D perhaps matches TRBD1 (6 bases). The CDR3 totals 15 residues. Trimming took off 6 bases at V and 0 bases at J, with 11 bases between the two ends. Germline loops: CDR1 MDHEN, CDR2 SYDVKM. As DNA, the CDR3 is TGTGCCAGCAGCATCCAGGGGACAACTAATGAAAAACTGTTTTTT. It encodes CASSIQGTTNEKLFF.

For the CDR3, the DNA is TGTGCCAGCAGCACGAGGGCGTCGGTGGGGAAAGCTTTCTTT. This sequence encodes CASSTRASVGKAFF. This rearrangement joins TRBV7-2 to TRBJ1-1; D is unclear. The CDR3 runs 14 residues. V lost 5 bases, J lost 9 bases, and 19 bases lay in between. CDR1 SGHTA and CDR2 FQGNSA come from the germline V gene. Full variable domain (rest looked up from reference TRBV7-2 and TRBJ1-1): GAGVSQSPSNKVTEKGKDVELRCDPISGHTALYWYRQSLGQGLEFLIYFQGNSAPDKSGLPSDRFSAERTGGSVSTLTIQRTQQEDSAVYLCASSTRASVGKAFFGQGTRLTVV.

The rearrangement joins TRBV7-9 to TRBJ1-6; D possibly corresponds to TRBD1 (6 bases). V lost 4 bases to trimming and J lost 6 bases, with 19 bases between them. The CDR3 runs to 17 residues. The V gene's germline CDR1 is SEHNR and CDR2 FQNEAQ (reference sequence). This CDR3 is CASSSPGGLGANSPLHF. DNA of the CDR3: TGTGCCAGCAGCTCCCCTGGCGGGTTGGGGGCTAATTCACCCCTCCACTTT.

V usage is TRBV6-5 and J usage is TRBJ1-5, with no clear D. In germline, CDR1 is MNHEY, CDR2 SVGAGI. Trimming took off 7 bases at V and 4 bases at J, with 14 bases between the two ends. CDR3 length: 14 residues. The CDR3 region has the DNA TGTGCCAGCACCCGCCCTTCACATAATCAGCCCCAGCATTTT. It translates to CASTRPSHNQPQHF.

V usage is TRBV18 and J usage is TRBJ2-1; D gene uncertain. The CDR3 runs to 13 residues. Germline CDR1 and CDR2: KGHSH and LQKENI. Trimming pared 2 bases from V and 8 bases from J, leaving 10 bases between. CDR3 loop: CASSPSSVHEQFF. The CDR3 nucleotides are TGTGCCAGCTCACCATCGTCAGTACATGAGCAGTTCTTC.

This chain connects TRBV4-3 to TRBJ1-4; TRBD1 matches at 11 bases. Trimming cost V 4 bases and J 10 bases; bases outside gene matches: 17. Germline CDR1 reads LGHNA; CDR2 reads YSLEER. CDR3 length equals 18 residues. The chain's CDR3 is CASSPAPSQDRGRIKLFF. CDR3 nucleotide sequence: TGCGCCAGCAGCCCTGCCCCCTCCCAGGACAGGGGGCGCATAAAACTGTTTTTT.

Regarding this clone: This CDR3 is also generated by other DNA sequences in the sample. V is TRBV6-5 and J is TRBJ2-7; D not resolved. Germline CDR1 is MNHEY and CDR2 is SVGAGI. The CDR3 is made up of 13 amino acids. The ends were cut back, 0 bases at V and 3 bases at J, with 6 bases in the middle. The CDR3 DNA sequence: TGTGCCAGCAGTTACTCGAAAGGCTACGAGCAGTACTTC. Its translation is CASSYSKGYEQYF.

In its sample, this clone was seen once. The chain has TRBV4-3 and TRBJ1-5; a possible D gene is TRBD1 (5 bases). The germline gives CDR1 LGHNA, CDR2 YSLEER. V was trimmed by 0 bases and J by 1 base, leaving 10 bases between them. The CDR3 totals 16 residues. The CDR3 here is CASSQDGAGSNQPQHF. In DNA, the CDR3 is TGCGCCAGCAGCCAAGATGGCGCAGGGAGCAATCAGCCCCAGCATTTT.

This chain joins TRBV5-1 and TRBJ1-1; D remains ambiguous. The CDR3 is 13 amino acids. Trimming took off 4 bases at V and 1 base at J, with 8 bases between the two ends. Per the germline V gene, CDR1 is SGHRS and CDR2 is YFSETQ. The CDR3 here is CASSALPNTEAFF. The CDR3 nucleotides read TGCGCCAGCAGCGCACTCCCGAACACTGAAGCTTTCTTT.

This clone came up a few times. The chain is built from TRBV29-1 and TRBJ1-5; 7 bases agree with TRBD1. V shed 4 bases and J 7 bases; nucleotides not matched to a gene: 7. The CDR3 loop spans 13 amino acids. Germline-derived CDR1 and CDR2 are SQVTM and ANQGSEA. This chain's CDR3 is CSVGQGVNQPQHF. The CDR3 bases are TGCAGCGTTGGACAGGGAGTTAACCAGCCCCAGCATTTT.

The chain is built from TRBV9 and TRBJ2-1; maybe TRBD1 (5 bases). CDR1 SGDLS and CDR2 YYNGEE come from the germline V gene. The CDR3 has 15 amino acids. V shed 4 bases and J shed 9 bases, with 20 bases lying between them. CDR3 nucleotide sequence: TGTGCCAGCAGCCTAGAGGCAGGGTACCCTAGTGAGCAGTTCTTC. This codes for CASSLEAGYPSEQFF.

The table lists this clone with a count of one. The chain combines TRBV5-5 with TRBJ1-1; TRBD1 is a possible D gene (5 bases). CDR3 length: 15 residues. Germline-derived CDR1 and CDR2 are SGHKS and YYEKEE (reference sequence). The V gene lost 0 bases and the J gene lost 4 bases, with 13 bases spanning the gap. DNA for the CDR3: TGTGCCAGCAGCTTGGGTGTGGGGGGGTTCACTGAAGCTTTCTTT. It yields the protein CASSLGVGGFTEAFF.

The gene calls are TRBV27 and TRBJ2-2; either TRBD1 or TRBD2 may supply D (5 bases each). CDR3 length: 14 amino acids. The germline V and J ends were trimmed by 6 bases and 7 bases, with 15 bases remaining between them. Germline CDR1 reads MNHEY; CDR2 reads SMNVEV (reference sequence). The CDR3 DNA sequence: TGTGCCAGCAGGAGGACGCGAGGGGACGGGGAGCTGTTTTTT. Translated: CASRRTRGDGELFF.

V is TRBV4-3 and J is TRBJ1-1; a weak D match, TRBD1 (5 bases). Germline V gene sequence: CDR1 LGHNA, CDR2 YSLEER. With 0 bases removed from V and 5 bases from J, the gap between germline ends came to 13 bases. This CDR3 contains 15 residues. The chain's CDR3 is CASSQDPQGWTEAFF. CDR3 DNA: TGCGCCAGCAGCCAAGATCCCCAGGGATGGACTGAAGCTTTCTTT.